This T cell receptor beta chain was sequenced during a study of cytomegalovirus exposure and HLA in healthy donors. Whole-study findings and limits: Later analysis showed TCR association rates varying by HLA locus, highest for DRB1 and lowest for HLA-C.

13 Jbeta primers and 60 Vbeta primers were used for the PCR. The method was immunoSEQ multiplex PCR; TCRdb's version includes in-frame clones alone and lacks a portion of them. This sample has roughly 120,000 clones, with 75% to 85% found just once. About this clone: Its cognate antigen is unknown.

Donors consisted of healthy bone marrow donors. Sequencing was performed on PBMCs. The receptor was isolated from a woman aged 18-29 years in good health and CMV-seropositive.

This chain's CDR3 is CASSLGMGGYYEQYF. The DNA of the CDR3 is TGCGCCAGCAGCTTGGGGATGGGGGGATACTACGAGCAGTACTTC. The chain joins TRBV5-1 to TRBJ2-7; possibly TRBD2 for D (6 bases). Trimming removed 0 bases at V and 3 bases at J, with 13 bases between. The CDR3 is 15 residues long. CDR1 is SGHRS and CDR2 is YFSETQ in the germline V gene.